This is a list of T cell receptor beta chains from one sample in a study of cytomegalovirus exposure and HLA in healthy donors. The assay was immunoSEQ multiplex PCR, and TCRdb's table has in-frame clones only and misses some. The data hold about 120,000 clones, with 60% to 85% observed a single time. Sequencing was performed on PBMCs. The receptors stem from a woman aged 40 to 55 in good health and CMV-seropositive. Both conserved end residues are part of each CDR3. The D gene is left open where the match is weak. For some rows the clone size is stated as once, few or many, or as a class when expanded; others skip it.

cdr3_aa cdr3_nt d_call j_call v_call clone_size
CASSESTHRIIPDGYTF TGTGCCAGCAGTGAGTCGACTCACAGGATTATACCCGATGGCTACACCTTC . TRBJ1-2 TRBV6-1 few
CAWSGQLYEQYF TGTGCCTGGAGCGGACAGTTGTACGAGCAGTACTTC . TRBJ2-7 TRBV30 .
CASSEWAPDTQYF TGTGCCAGCAGTGAATGGGCACCAGATACGCAGTATTTT . TRBJ2-3 TRBV6-1 .
CASSLRDYTDTQYF TGTGCCAGCAGTTTACGCGACTACACAGATACGCAGTATTTT . TRBJ2-3 TRBV27 .
CASSLSGGSLDTQYF TGTGCCAGCAGCCTCAGCGGGGGCTCCCTGGATACGCAGTATTTT TRBD2 TRBJ2-3 TRBV7-9 once
CAWSVSGGGYEQFF TGTGCCTGGAGTGTCAGCGGGGGGGGGTATGAGCAGTTCTTC TRBD2 TRBJ2-1 TRBV30 few
CASSPRATNEKLFF TGTGCCAGCAGCCCCCGTGCAACTAATGAAAAACTGTTTTTT . TRBJ1-4 TRBV7-2 .
CASSEGEGRQYF TGCGCCAGCAGCGAAGGGGAGGGCCGGCAGTACTTC TRBD2 TRBJ2-7 TRBV5-1 .
CASSRTGGGYTEAFF TGTGCCAGCAGCCGGACAGGGGGCGGTTACACTGAAGCTTTCTTT TRBD1 TRBJ1-1 TRBV7-9 .
CASSGDRVNTEAFF TGTGCCAGCAGTGGAGACAGGGTGAACACTGAAGCTTTCTTT TRBD1 TRBJ1-1 TRBV6-1 few
CASSLGLYRGNTEAFF TGTGCCAGCAGCTTAGGGTTGTACAGGGGGAACACTGAAGCTTTCTTT TRBD1 TRBJ1-1 TRBV7-2 .
CASSDYRLAKNIQYF TGTGCCAGCAGCGATTACAGGCTAGCCAAAAACATTCAGTACTTC . TRBJ2-4 TRBV11-2 .
CASNLGTSSYEQYF TGTGCCAGCAATCTCGGGACTTCCTCCTACGAGCAGTACTTC . TRBJ2-7 TRBV5-8 .
CASSQVGSGGGKNIQYF TGCGCCAGCAGCCAAGTCGGATCCGGGGGGGGCAAAAACATTCAGTACTTC TRBD2 TRBJ2-4 TRBV4-1 .